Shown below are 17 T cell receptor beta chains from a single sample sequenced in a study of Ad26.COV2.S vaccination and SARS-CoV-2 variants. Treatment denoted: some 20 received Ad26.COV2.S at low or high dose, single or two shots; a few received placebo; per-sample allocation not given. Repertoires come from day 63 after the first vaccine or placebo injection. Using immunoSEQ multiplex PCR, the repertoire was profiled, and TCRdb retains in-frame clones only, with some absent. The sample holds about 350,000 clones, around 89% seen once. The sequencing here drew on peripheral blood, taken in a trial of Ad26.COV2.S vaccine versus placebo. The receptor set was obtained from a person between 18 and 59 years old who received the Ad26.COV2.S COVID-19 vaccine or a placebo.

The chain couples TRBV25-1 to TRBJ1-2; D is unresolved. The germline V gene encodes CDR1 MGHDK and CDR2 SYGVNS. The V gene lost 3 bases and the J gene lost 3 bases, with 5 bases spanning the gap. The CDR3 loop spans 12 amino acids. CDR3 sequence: CASSDGYYGYTF. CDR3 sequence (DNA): TGTGCCAGCAGTGATGGATACTATGGCTACACCTTC.

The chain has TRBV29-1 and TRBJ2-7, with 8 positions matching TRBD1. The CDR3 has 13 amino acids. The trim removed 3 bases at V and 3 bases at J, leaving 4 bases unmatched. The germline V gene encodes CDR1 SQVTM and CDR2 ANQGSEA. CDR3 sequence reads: CSVDPGTGYEQYF. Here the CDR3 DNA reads TGCAGCGTTGATCCAGGGACAGGCTACGAGCAGTACTTC.

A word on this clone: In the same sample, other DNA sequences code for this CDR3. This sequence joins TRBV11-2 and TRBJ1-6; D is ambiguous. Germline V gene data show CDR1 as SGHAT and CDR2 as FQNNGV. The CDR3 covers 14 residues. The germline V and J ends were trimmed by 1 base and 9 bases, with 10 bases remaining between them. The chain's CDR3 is CASSLGSGVSPLHF. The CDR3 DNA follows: TGTGCCAGCAGCTTAGGGAGCGGGGTTTCACCCCTCCACTTT.

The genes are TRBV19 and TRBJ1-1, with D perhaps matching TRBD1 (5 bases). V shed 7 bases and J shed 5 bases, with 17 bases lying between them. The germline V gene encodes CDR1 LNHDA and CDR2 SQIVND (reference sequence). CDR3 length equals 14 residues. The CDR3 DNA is TGTGCCAGTAACCCAGCAGGGAGTAGGACTGAAGCTTTCTTT. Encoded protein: CASNPAGSRTEAFF.

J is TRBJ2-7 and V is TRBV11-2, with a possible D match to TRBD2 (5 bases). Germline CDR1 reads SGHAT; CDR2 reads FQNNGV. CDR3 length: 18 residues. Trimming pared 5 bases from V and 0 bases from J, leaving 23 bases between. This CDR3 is CASSLTRAFRTSSYEQYF. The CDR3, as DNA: TGTGCCAGCAGCCTCACCCGGGCCTTCCGTACTAGCTCCTACGAGCAGTACTTC.

The CDR3 region is CASSQDLTGTDYYEQYF. Here the CDR3 DNA reads TGTGCCAGCAGCCAAGACCTTACCGGGACCGACTACTACGAGCAGTACTTC. V usage is TRBV3-1 (or the pseudogene TRBV3-2) and J usage is TRBJ2-7; the D call may be TRBD1 or TRBD2 (5 bases each). V shed 0 bases and J shed 3 bases, with 18 bases lying between them. The CDR3 length is 17 residues. Germline CDR1 LGHDT, CDR2 YNNKEL (reference sequence).

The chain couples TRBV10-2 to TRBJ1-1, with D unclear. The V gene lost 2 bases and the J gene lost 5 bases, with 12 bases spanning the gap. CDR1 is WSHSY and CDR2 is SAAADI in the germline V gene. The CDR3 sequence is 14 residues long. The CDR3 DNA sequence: TGCGCCAGCAGTGAGGATGTGGGAAAGACTGAAGCTTTCTTT. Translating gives CASSEDVGKTEAFF.

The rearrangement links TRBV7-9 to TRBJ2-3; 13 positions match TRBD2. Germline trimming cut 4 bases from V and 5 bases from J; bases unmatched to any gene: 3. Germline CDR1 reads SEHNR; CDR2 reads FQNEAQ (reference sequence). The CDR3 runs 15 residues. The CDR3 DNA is TGTGCCAGCAGCTCGACTAGCGGGAGGCTAGATACGCAGTATTTT. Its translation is CASSSTSGRLDTQYF.

The CDR3 is CASSLGLVPAYEQYF. In DNA, the CDR3 is TGTGCCAGCAGCTTGGGACTTGTCCCAGCCTACGAGCAGTACTTC. This chain connects TRBV5-5 to TRBJ2-7; no clear D gene. Germline V gives CDR1 SGHKS, CDR2 YYEKEE (reference sequence). The CDR3 contains 15 residues. Trimming took off 0 bases at V and 2 bases at J, with 12 bases between the two ends.

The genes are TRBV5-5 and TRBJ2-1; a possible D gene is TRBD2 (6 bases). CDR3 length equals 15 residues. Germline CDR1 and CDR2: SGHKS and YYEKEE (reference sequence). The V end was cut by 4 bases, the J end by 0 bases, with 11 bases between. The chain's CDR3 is CASSLGTASYNEQFF. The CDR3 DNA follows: TGTGCCAGCAGCCTCGGGACTGCCTCCTACAATGAGCAGTTCTTC.

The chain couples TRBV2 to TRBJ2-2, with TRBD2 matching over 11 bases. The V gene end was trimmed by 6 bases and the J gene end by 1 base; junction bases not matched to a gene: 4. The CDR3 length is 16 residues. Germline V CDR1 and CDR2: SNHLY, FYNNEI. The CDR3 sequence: CASRAGTSGNTGELFF. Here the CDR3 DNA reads TGTGCCAGCAGAGCTGGGACTAGCGGGAACACCGGGGAGCTGTTTTTT.

CDR3 residues: CASSWAGGRTDTQYF. The CDR3 DNA reads TGCGCCAGCAGCTGGGCGGGAGGGCGCACAGATACGCAGTATTTT. The V call is TRBV5-1, the J call TRBJ2-3, with TRBD2 matching 9 bases. The V segment lost 3 bases and the J segment 1 base; nucleotides outside the gene matches: 3. Germline V CDR1 and CDR2: SGHRS, YFSETQ. This CDR3 contains 15 residues.

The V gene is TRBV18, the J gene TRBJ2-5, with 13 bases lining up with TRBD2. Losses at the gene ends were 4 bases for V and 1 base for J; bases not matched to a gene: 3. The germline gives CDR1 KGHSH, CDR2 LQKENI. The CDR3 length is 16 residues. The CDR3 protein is CASSLLAGGIQETQYF. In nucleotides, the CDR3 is TGTGCCAGCTCACTACTAGCGGGAGGGATCCAAGAGACCCAGTACTTC.

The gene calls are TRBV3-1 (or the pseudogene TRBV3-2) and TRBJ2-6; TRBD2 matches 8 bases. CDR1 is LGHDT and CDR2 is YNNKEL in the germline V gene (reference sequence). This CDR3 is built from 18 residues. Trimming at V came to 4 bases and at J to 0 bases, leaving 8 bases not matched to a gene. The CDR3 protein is CASSLGLAAISGANVLTF. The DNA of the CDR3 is TGTGCCAGCAGCCTCGGACTAGCCGCAATCTCTGGGGCCAACGTCCTGACTTTC.

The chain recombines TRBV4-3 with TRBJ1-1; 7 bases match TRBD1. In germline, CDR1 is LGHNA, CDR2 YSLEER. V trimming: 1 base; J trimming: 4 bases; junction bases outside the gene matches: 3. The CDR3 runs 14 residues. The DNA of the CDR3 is TGCGCCAGCAGCCAAGTCGACAGGGCCACTGAAGCTTTCTTT. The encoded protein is CASSQVDRATEAFF.

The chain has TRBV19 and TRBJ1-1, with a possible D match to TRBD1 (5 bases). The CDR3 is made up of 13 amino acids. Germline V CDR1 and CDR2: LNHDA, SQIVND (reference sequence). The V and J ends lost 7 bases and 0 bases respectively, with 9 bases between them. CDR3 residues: CASKAGMNTEAFF. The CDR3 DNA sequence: TGTGCCAGTAAGGCAGGGATGAACACTGAAGCTTTCTTT.

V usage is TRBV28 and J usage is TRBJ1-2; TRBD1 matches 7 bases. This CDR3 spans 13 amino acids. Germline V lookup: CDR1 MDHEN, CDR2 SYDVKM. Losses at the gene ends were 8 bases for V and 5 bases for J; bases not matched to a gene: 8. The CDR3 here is CASLQGGRYGYTF. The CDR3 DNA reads TGTGCCAGCCTCCAGGGGGGGAGGTATGGCTACACCTTC.